One and the same sample provided the 21 T cell receptor beta chains below, sequenced in a study of cytomegalovirus exposure and HLA in healthy donors (dated by TCRdb to about 2017). The library was prepared using the immunoSEQ multiplex PCR assay. For the multiplex PCR, a mixture combining 60 forward primers for TCR Vbeta segments and 13 reverse primers for TCR Jbeta segments was used. TCRdb re-hosts the immuneACCESS table, in-frame sequences only. Its copies lack some clones; in the studies checked, an unresolved V gene accounts for under half of them, and the cause for the rest is not known. This sample holds 95,000 to 150,000 clones; around 66% were observed only once. The ten largest account for 6.5% to 9.5% of the sample. Sequenced input: PBMCs. These receptors all stem from a woman aged 40-49 years in good health and CMV-seropositive.

This chain uses TRBV6-1 with TRBJ1-1; tentative D call: TRBD1 (6 bases). V lost 7 bases and J lost 1, with 13 bases in between. The germline V gene encodes CDR1 MNHNS and CDR2 SASEGT. CDR3 length equals 14 residues. In nucleotides, the CDR3 is TGTGCCAGCAAATTTGACAGGTCGAACACTGAAGCTTTCTTT. This encodes CASKFDRSNTEAFF.

The chain employs TRBV28 and TRBJ2-7; the D gene is possibly TRBD2 (5 bases). Germline V CDR1 and CDR2: MDHEN, SYDVKM. The V end was cut by 6 bases, the J end by 4 bases, with 10 bases between. The CDR3 extends over 12 amino acids. The CDR3 here is CASRGLGYEQYF. CDR3 in DNA: TGTGCCAGCAGAGGACTTGGGTACGAGCAGTACTTC. The variable domain in full, completed from reference TRBV28 and TRBJ2-7, reads DVKVTQSSRYLVKRTGEKVFLECVQDMDHENMFWYRQDPGLGLRLIYFSYDVKMKEKGDIPEGYSVSREKKERFSLILESASTNQTSMYLCASRGLGYEQYFGPGTRLTVT.

V gene TRBV7-2 combines with J gene TRBJ1-2, with 10 nucleotides matching TRBD1. The CDR3 loop spans 14 amino acids. The trim removed 2 bases at V and 6 bases at J, leaving 3 bases unmatched. CDR1 and CDR2 from the germline V gene are SGHTA and FQGNSA. The CDR3 loop is CASSLKGQGHGYTF. In nucleotides, the CDR3 is TGTGCCAGCAGCTTAAAGGGACAGGGGCATGGCTACACCTTC.

This clone was counted a few times. The V gene is TRBV27, the J gene TRBJ2-7, with D tentatively TRBD1 (6 bases). Germline-derived CDR1 and CDR2 are MNHEY and SMNVEV (reference sequence). The CDR3 loop spans 14 amino acids. Trimming removed 2 bases from V and 5 bases from J, with 13 bases in between. In DNA form, the CDR3 reads TGTGCCAGCAGTTTAAGAGAGGGGGTTGACGAGCAGTACTTC. It specifies CASSLREGVDEQYF.

V usage is TRBV19 and J usage is TRBJ2-5; 10 bases are a match to TRBD2. The junction had 3 bases not matched to a gene; V was cut back by 3 bases and J by 2 bases. In germline, CDR1 is LNHDA, CDR2 SQIVND (reference sequence). The CDR3 totals 15 residues. CDR3 amino acids: CASSISSGGQETQYF. Written as DNA, the CDR3 is TGTGCCAGTAGTATTTCTAGCGGGGGACAAGAGACCCAGTACTTC.

CDR3 loop: CASSVMSTSYEQYF. CDR3 DNA sequence: TGTGCCAGCAGCGTAATGTCCACATCCTACGAGCAGTACTTC. This rearrangement joins TRBV9 to TRBJ2-7; D ambiguous. This CDR3 is 14 amino acids long. The germline V gene encodes CDR1 SGDLS and CDR2 YYNGEE. Trimming left V 1 base short and J 1 base short, with 9 bases between.

This chain uses TRBV6-1 with TRBJ2-3; TRBD1 matches at 9 bases. CDR1 MNHNS and CDR2 SASEGT come from the germline V gene. The CDR3 extends over 17 amino acids. V lost 0 bases and J lost 3; bases outside the gene matches: 7. CDR3 coding DNA: TGTGCCAGCAGTGAAGCGTCGGCGGACAGGGGAACAGATACGCAGTATTTT. This gives the protein CASSEASADRGTDTQYF.

The chain combines TRBV28 with TRBJ2-7; a weak D match, TRBD2 (5 bases). With 3 bases removed from V and 2 bases from J, the gap between germline ends came to 20 bases. From germline, CDR1 is MDHEN and CDR2 SYDVKM. The CDR3 loop spans 17 amino acids. DNA of the CDR3: TGTGCCAGCAGTTTTACTCCCGGGGAGCTCCCCACCTACGAGCAGTACTTC. It encodes CASSFTPGELPTYEQYF.

This clone was counted a single time. The chain recombines TRBV7-9 with TRBJ2-5; tentative D call: TRBD1 (6 bases). In germline, CDR1 is SEHNR, CDR2 FQNEAQ (reference sequence). Trimming stripped 5 bases from V and 2 bases from J, with 12 bases between. The CDR3 extends over 14 amino acids. The CDR3 nucleotides are TGTGCCAGCAGCGAGTCTCAGGGGCAAGAGACCCAGTACTTC. This sequence encodes CASSESQGQETQYF.

This sequence joins TRBV19 and TRBJ2-2; TRBD1 matches at 7 bases. This CDR3 has 14 amino acids. V was clipped by 9 bases and J by 4 bases; unmatched bases: 8. CDR1 LNHDA and CDR2 SQIVND come from the germline V gene (reference sequence). The CDR3 DNA reads as TGTGCCAGCGGACAGGTTTTCCCCACCGGGGAGCTGTTTTTT. Its translation is CASGQVFPTGELFF.

This sequence joins TRBV5-1 and TRBJ2-3; TRBD2 might be the D (6 bases). Per germline, CDR1 SGHRS and CDR2 YFSETQ. This CDR3 is 16 amino acids long. The V end was cut by 6 bases, the J end by 4 bases, with 21 bases between. CDR3 sequence (DNA): TGCGCCAGCAAAAACTCCGGGACTTTCGGTTCAGATACGCAGTATTTT. Translating it yields CASKNSGTFGSDTQYF.

The chain carries TRBV21-1 and TRBJ2-3; the DNA was not used to check the table's D call, TRBD2. TRBV21-1 is tagged as a pseudogene. The CDR3 has 16 amino acids. The CDR3 nucleotides read TGTGCCAGCAGCAAAGAAGCGGGAGGGCCCACAGATACGCAGTATTTT. It specifies CASSKEAGGPTDTQYF.

This rearrangement joins TRBV30 to TRBJ1-5; 7 bases are shared with TRBD1. Germline CDR1 reads GTSNPN; CDR2 reads SVGIG (reference sequence). The CDR3 is 13 residues long. Trimming cost V 1 base and J 5 bases; bases outside gene matches: 2. The CDR3 DNA sequence: TGTGCCTGGAGTGGACAGGGAGATCAGCCCCAGCATTTT. Its protein is CAWSGQGDQPQHF.

The chain employs TRBV25-1 and TRBJ1-2, with D perhaps matching TRBD1 (5 bases). With 1 base removed from V and 7 bases from J, the gap between germline ends came to 13 bases. The CDR3 spans 14 residues. Germline V gene data show CDR1 as MGHDK and CDR2 as SYGVNS. CDR3 protein: CASSESTVPGGYTF. The CDR3, as DNA: TGTGCCAGCAGTGAATCGACAGTCCCTGGTGGCTACACCTTC.

The gene calls are TRBV2 and TRBJ1-4; TRBD1 might be the D (5 bases). Per germline, CDR1 SNHLY and CDR2 FYNNEI. CDR3 length equals 14 residues. V was pared by 4 bases and J by 7 bases, with 13 bases between. In DNA, the CDR3 is TGTGCCAGCAGTGTTGGGGGGGGATCTGAAAAACTGTTTTTT. It is translated as CASSVGGGSEKLFF.

The chain joins TRBV19 to TRBJ2-6, with 8 bases aligning to TRBD1. The CDR3 totals 18 residues. CDR1 is LNHDA and CDR2 is SQIVND in the germline V gene (reference sequence). The trim removed 6 bases at V and 4 bases at J, leaving 14 bases unmatched. As DNA, the CDR3 is TGTGCCAGTAGATTTCCCACCCTCAGGGGGCCGGGGGCCAACGTCCTGACTTTC. This translates into CASRFPTLRGPGANVLTF.

This sequence joins TRBV4-1 and TRBJ2-1; 8 bases align to TRBD1. The CDR3 loop spans 17 amino acids. Unmatched junction bases numbered 7, after V lost 0 bases and J lost 3 bases. CDR1 is MGHRA and CDR2 is YSYEKL in the germline V gene. CDR3 in amino acids: CASSQDPLQGDYNEQFF. CDR3 DNA sequence: TGCGCCAGCAGCCAAGACCCCTTACAGGGGGACTACAATGAGCAGTTCTTC.

J is TRBJ2-3 and V is TRBV18, with 10 bases lining up with TRBD1. With V trimmed by 3 bases and J by 4 bases, 4 bases remained unmatched. Germline V CDR1 and CDR2: KGHSH, LQKENI. The CDR3 length is 15 residues. CDR3 amino acids: CASSPGQGLSDTQYF. In DNA form, the CDR3 reads TGTGCCAGCTCACCGGGACAGGGGTTGTCAGATACGCAGTATTTT.

The chain recombines TRBV7-9 with TRBJ2-1; 13 bases agree with TRBD2. Germline-derived CDR1 and CDR2 are SEHNR and FQNEAQ (reference sequence). The CDR3 consists of 16 residues. V lost 5 bases and J lost 9; bases outside the gene matches: 10. DNA for the CDR3: TGTGCCAGCAGCCCCCATGCGGGACTAGCGGGACTTGAGCAGTTCTTC. It specifies CASSPHAGLAGLEQFF.

This chain links TRBV27 with TRBJ2-7; TRBD1 might be the D (6 bases). Germline loops: CDR1 MNHEY, CDR2 SMNVEV (reference sequence). This CDR3 spans 13 amino acids. Trimming cost V 3 bases and J 7 bases, with 13 bases left between them. The CDR3 loop is CASSFAGAMEQYF. CDR3 DNA sequence: TGTGCCAGCAGTTTCGCAGGGGCCATGGAGCAGTACTTC.

This clone was found once. The genes are TRBV7-9 and TRBJ2-7, with 8 bases that match TRBD2. This CDR3 region has 17 residues. Per germline, CDR1 SEHNR and CDR2 FQNEAQ (reference sequence). With 2 bases clipped from V and 3 bases from J, the junction kept 12 bases outside the gene matches. The CDR3 DNA follows: TGTGCCAGCAGCTTATCGGGGGGGGGAACAGACCGCTACGAGCAGTACTTC. Protein sequence: CASSLSGGGTDRYEQYF.